The rows below give T cell receptor beta chains drawn from one sample of a study of T cells in Graves' hyperthyroidism and ophthalmopathy. Using its own MiXCR run on the multiplex PCR reads, TCRdb lists one record per CDR3 protein. The sample has roughly 750,000 distinct CDR3 sequences, around 17% seen once; the top ten hold around 8.1%. The sequenced sample consisted of blood. The receptors derive from a man younger than 30 with Graves' hyperthyroidism. Both conserved end residues are trimmed from each CDR3. A D gene is named only where the DNA matches it firmly.

d_call j_call v_call cdr3_aa
NA TRBJ2-7 TRBV12-3/TRBV12-4 ASSPNGGGEQY
TRBD1 TRBJ2-7 TRBV27 ASGQGFGEQY
TRBD2 TRBJ2-3 TRBV11-2 ASSRASGFHTDTQY
NA TRBJ1-5 TRBV2 ASSERGQSNQPRH
NA TRBJ1-1 TRBV28 ASSPRLTENTEAF
NA TRBJ2-5 TRBV29-1 SVTPRVKGQETQY
NA TRBJ2-1 TRBV27 ASRGGAELGEQF
NA TRBJ1-1 TRBV6-1 ASSEGTVNTEAF
NA TRBJ1-2 TRBV28 ASIGSASGYT
NA TRBJ2-1 TRBV3-1 ASSQVRTDYNEQF
NA TRBJ2-1 TRBV5-1 ASSLGNGQF
TRBD2 TRBJ2-7 TRBV14 ASSQEGGRSSSYEQY
NA TRBJ2-3 TRBV7-9 ASSLVMDTQY
NA TRBJ2-3 TRBV5-1 ASSFGGGADTQY
NA TRBJ1-2 TRBV2 ASSEWAGGGHAGGYT
TRBD2 TRBJ2-2 TRBV12-3/TRBV12-4 ASISSGTNTGELF